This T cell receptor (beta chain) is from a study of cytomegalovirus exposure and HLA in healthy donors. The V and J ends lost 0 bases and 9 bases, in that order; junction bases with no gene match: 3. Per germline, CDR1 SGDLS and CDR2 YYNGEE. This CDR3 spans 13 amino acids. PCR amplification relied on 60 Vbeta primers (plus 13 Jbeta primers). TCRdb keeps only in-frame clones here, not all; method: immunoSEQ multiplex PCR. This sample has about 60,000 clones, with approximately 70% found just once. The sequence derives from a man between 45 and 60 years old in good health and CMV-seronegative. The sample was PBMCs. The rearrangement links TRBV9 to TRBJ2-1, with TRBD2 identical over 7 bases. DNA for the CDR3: TGTGCCAGCAGCGTAGGACTAGCAAGTGAGCAGTTCTTC. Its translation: CASSVGLASEQFF.